The 31 T cell receptor beta chains presented below share a single source sample, sequenced in a study of OX40 agonist ivuxolimab in advanced cancers. The repertoire was sequenced with immunoSEQ multiplex PCR; TCRdb's copy has only in-frame clones and lacks some. Altogether around 14,000 clones are present, about 77% being singletons, with the ten largest covering around a third. The source was CD4+ or CD8+ T cells sorted from blood, collected in a trial of the OX40 agonist ivuxolimab. These receptors came from an adult with an advanced solid tumor such as melanoma, head and neck, liver or kidney cancer.

V is TRBV7-9 and J is TRBJ2-5, with D tentatively TRBD1 (5 bases). The CDR3 loop spans 15 amino acids. V shed 5 bases and J shed 1 base, with 14 bases lying between them. The germline CDR1 and CDR2 sequences are SEHNR and FQNEAQ (reference sequence). The CDR3 loop is CASSHLTDSQETQYF. The CDR3 DNA follows: TGTGCCAGCAGCCATCTGACAGACAGCCAAGAGACCCAGTACTTC.

The J gene is TRBJ1-2, the V gene TRBV6-1; the D is unclear. Trimming left V 4 bases short and J 3 bases short, with 9 bases between. CDR1 and CDR2 (germline): MNHNS, SASEGT. The CDR3 is made up of 13 amino acids. Written as DNA, the CDR3 is TGTGCCAGCAGTGGATCAGCCTACTATGGCTACACCTTC. Its protein is CASSGSAYYGYTF.

The chain is built from TRBV7-2 and TRBJ2-7; 10 bases are a match to TRBD2. With V trimmed by 4 bases and J by 5 bases, 8 bases remained unmatched. The germline V gene encodes CDR1 SGHTA and CDR2 FQGNSA. CDR3 length equals 15 residues. CDR3 coding DNA: TGTGCCAGCAGCTCGCCTAGCGGGAGTCCCCACGAGCAGTACTTC. It translates to CASSSPSGSPHEQYF.

This clone was seen only once. This rearrangement joins TRBV4-1 to TRBJ1-1, with TRBD1 as a possible D gene (5 bases). This CDR3 is 14 amino acids long. Germline-derived CDR1 and CDR2 are MGHRA and YSYEKL. Trimming took 3 bases from V and 1 from J, leaving 9 bases between them. CDR3 region: CASSQVTGNTEAFF. Here the CDR3 DNA reads TGCGCCAGCAGCCAGGTTACAGGGAACACTGAAGCTTTCTTT.

This chain uses TRBV27 with TRBJ2-3; D is possibly TRBD1 (6 bases). The CDR3 spans 15 residues. V lost 5 bases, J lost 1 base, and 13 bases lay in between. The V gene's germline CDR1 is MNHEY and CDR2 SMNVEV (reference sequence). CDR3 amino acids: CASSDPQGRTDTQYF. The DNA of the CDR3 is TGTGCCAGCAGTGATCCACAGGGCCGCACAGATACGCAGTATTTT.

V and J are TRBV5-6 and TRBJ1-1; a possible D gene is TRBD1 (6 bases). Deletions cut 1 base from V and 2 bases from J, with 9 bases between. Germline loops: CDR1 SGHDT, CDR2 YYEEEE. This CDR3 has 14 residues. The CDR3 DNA reads TGTGCCAGCAGCTTGCCAGGGGCAAACACTGAAGCTTTCTTT. Its protein is CASSLPGANTEAFF.

The CDR3 here is CATCRGGDTEAFF. DNA for the CDR3: TGTGCCACCTGCCGCGGGGGGGACACTGAAGCTTTCTTT. The rearrangement links TRBV15 to TRBJ1-1; perhaps TRBD1 as D (5 bases). The germline V gene has CDR1 LNHNV and CDR2 YYDKDF (reference sequence). With 8 bases removed from V and 3 bases from J, the gap between germline ends came to 13 bases. The CDR3 is 13 amino acids.

This clone was seen only once. The chain has TRBV7-8 and TRBJ1-5; no clear D gene. This CDR3 region has 16 residues. V lost 5 bases to trimming and J lost 7 bases, with 21 bases between them. Germline CDR1 and CDR2: SGHVS and FQNEAQ. The DNA of the CDR3 is TGTGCCAGCAGCGCCCGGGCCCCGAGTGGGCACCAGCCCCAGCATTTT. It translates to CASSARAPSGHQPQHF.

This rearrangement joins TRBV28 to TRBJ2-7, with 8 bases that match TRBD2. V shed 7 bases, J shed 4 bases, and the junction held 12 bases outside the gene matches. The CDR3 totals 15 residues. From germline, CDR1 is MDHEN and CDR2 SYDVKM. CDR3 DNA: TGTGCCAGCAATCCTTTGGGACTAGATCATTACGAGCAGTACTTC. Translating it yields CASNPLGLDHYEQYF. Supplemented by reference TRBV28 and TRBJ2-7, the full variable domain reads DVKVTQSSRYLVKRTGEKVFLECVQDMDHENMFWYRQDPGLGLRLIYFSYDVKMKEKGDIPEGYSVSREKKERFSLILESASTNQTSMYLCASNPLGLDHYEQYFGPGTRLTVT.

This chain links TRBV6-1 with TRBJ2-7; TRBD2 agrees at 7 bases. This CDR3 has 15 residues. V dropped 5 bases and J dropped 0; count of bases not matched to a gene: 7. Germline values: CDR1 MNHNS, CDR2 SASEGT. The CDR3 DNA is TGTGCCAGCAGTCCCACTAGCGTGAGCTCCTACGAGCAGTACTTC. This sequence encodes CASSPTSVSSYEQYF.

This clone has just a few counts. The chain couples TRBV9 to TRBJ2-7, with 13 bases identical to TRBD2. V trimming: 3 bases; J trimming: 4 bases; junction bases outside the gene matches: 4. The CDR3 runs 15 residues. Germline V gene lookup returns CDR1 SGDLS and CDR2 YYNGEE. The CDR3 DNA follows: TGTGCCAGCAGCGACGGACTAGCGGGAGATTACGAGCAGTACTTC. The encoded protein is CASSDGLAGDYEQYF.

The chain joins TRBV2 to TRBJ1-2; TRBD1 aligns across 7 bases. J gave up 3 bases and V 5 bases, and 6 bases lay outside the gene matches. CDR1 and CDR2 (germline): SNHLY, FYNNEI. The CDR3 is 14 amino acids. As DNA, the CDR3 is TGTGCCAGCAGTAAAAAAACAGGGGACTATGGCTACACCTTC. This encodes CASSKKTGDYGYTF.

The J gene is TRBJ2-7, the V gene TRBV7-9, with 10 bases matching TRBD1. J was trimmed by 5 bases and V by 5 bases; bases with no gene match: 12. CDR3 size: 16 residues. Germline assignment: CDR1 SEHNR and CDR2 FQNEAQ (reference sequence). CDR3: CASSPITGDRGNEQYF. Written as DNA, the CDR3 is TGTGCCAGCAGCCCGATTACGGGGGACAGGGGCAACGAGCAGTACTTC.

The rearrangement joins TRBV29-1 to TRBJ2-7; D may be TRBD1 or TRBD2 (5 bases each). Germline V CDR1 and CDR2: SQVTM, ANQGSEA. Trimming removed 4 bases at V and 4 bases at J, with 11 bases between. This CDR3 is built from 12 residues. CDR3 in amino acids: CSVGDRGYEQYF. The DNA of the CDR3 is TGCAGCGTTGGGGACCGAGGTTACGAGCAGTACTTC.

The chain joins TRBV28 to TRBJ1-3; TRBD1 might be the D (5 bases). CDR3 length equals 15 residues. The germline gives CDR1 MDHEN, CDR2 SYDVKM. Trimming stripped 2 bases from V and 2 bases from J, with 10 bases between. CDR3: CASSLNWGTGNTIYF. The CDR3 coding sequence is TGTGCCAGCAGTTTAAACTGGGGGACTGGAAACACCATATATTTT.

The J gene is TRBJ2-3, the V gene TRBV6-4; weak D call: TRBD2 (5 bases). This CDR3 has 14 residues. V was cut by 2 bases and J by 1 base, with 7 bases left in between. Per germline, CDR1 MRHNA and CDR2 SNTAGT. The CDR3 sequence is CASSDGLGTDTQYF. In DNA, the CDR3 is TGTGCCAGCAGTGACGGACTGGGCACAGATACGCAGTATTTT.

V and J are TRBV14 and TRBJ2-1, with D maybe TRBD2 (6 bases). The CDR3 extends over 16 amino acids. V was pared by 0 bases and J by 4 bases, with 13 bases between. CDR1 SGHDN and CDR2 FVKESK come from the germline V gene. This CDR3 is CASSQDRLGLYNEQFF. The CDR3 DNA is TGTGCCAGCAGCCAAGATAGACTAGGGTTATACAATGAGCAGTTCTTC.

The V and J genes are TRBV27 and TRBJ2-5; 8 nucleotides line up with TRBD1. Germline assignment: CDR1 MNHEY and CDR2 SMNVEV (reference sequence). The CDR3 runs 15 residues. V lost 5 bases, J lost 5 bases, and 10 bases stayed unmatched. CDR3 sequence (DNA): TGTGCCAGCAGTCGGTGGACAGGGAAGGATGAGACCCAGTACTTC. Its protein product is CASSRWTGKDETQYF.

This sequence joins TRBV7-9 and TRBJ2-1; 8 bases are shared with TRBD2. Looked up from germline, CDR1 is SEHNR and CDR2 is FQNEAQ (reference sequence). J lost 4 bases, V lost 10 bases, and 9 bases had no gene match. The CDR3 extends over 14 amino acids. The CDR3 coding sequence is TGTGCCACTCATAGCGGGGATTCATACAATGAGCAGTTCTTC. It specifies CATHSGDSYNEQFF.

In this sample, this clone turned up once. This chain joins TRBV7-9 and TRBJ2-1; TRBD2 matches at 10 bases. The ends lost 5 bases at V and 4 bases at J; junction bases unmatched: 5. Germline V CDR1 and CDR2: SEHNR, FQNEAQ (reference sequence). The CDR3 covers 15 residues. CDR3 in amino acids: CASSTGLAAYNEQFF. CDR3 nucleotides: TGTGCCAGCAGCACCGGACTAGCGGCGTACAATGAGCAGTTCTTC.

The chain links TRBV7-9 to TRBJ2-7; possibly TRBD1 for D (6 bases). Germline V gives CDR1 SEHNR, CDR2 FQNEAQ (reference sequence). V was pared by 2 bases and J by 5 bases, with 13 bases between. CDR3 length: 14 amino acids. CDR3 protein: CASSLFTGQNEQYF. The CDR3 DNA follows: TGTGCCAGCAGCTTATTCACCGGACAGAACGAGCAGTACTTC. The full variable domain, with the rest looked up from reference TRBV7-9 and TRBJ2-7, is DTGVSQNPRHKITKRGQNVTFRCDPISEHNRLYWYRQTLGQGPEFLTYFQNEAQLEKSRLLSDRFSAERPKGSFSTLEIQRTEQGDSAMYLCASSLFTGQNEQYFGPGTRLTVT.

V gene TRBV5-1 combines with J gene TRBJ2-7; D uncertain. CDR3 length equals 14 residues. Deletions cut 4 bases from V and 2 bases from J, with 13 bases between. CDR1 is SGHRS, CDR2 YFSETQ, per germline. DNA for the CDR3: TGCGCCAGCAGCCCCTTTACAAATACCTACGAGCAGTACTTC. Translated, it gives CASSPFTNTYEQYF.

The chain couples TRBV2 to TRBJ2-3; D unclear. Per germline, CDR1 SNHLY and CDR2 FYNNEI. This CDR3 spans 10 amino acids. The V and J ends lost 6 bases and 6 bases respectively, with 4 bases between them. The CDR3 nucleotides read TGTGCCAGCAGGGGGGATACGCAGTATTTT. This gives the protein CASRGDTQYF.

This clone was found a few times. This chain joins TRBV2 and TRBJ2-1; D might be TRBD2 (6 bases). V lost 5 bases and J 9 bases, leaving 20 bases between the germline ends. The CDR3 loop spans 15 amino acids. CDR1 and CDR2 from the germline V gene are SNHLY and FYNNEI. The CDR3 bases are TGTGCCAGCAGTCATGGACTAACGGGAGATATTGAGCAGTTCTTC. As protein: CASSHGLTGDIEQFF. The entire variable domain, with the rest obtained from reference TRBV2 and TRBJ2-1, is as follows: EPEVTQTPSHQVTQMGQEVILRCVPISNHLYFYWYRQILGQKVEFLVSFYNNEISEKSEIFDDQFSVERPDGSNFTLKIRSTKLEDSAMYFCASSHGLTGDIEQFFGPGTRLTVL.

The chain has TRBV6-6 and TRBJ2-1, with D maybe TRBD1 (5 bases). Germline CDR1 MNHNY, CDR2 SVGAGI (reference sequence). V shed 1 base and J shed 10 bases, with 8 bases lying between them. The CDR3 is 12 residues long. CDR3 nucleotide sequence: TGTGCCAGCAGTTACTTTCAGGGAGAGCAGTTCTTC. It is translated as CASSYFQGEQFF.

The J gene is TRBJ2-1, the V gene TRBV29-1; 10 nucleotides line up with TRBD2. CDR1 SQVTM and CDR2 ANQGSEA come from the germline V gene. Trimming cost V 4 bases and J 6 bases; bases outside gene matches: 3. The CDR3 contains 13 residues. CDR3 bases: TGCAGCGTTGGCCTAGCGGGAGCCAATGAGCAGTTCTTC. It translates to CSVGLAGANEQFF.

The CDR3 bases are TGTGCCAGCGGGGAGACAGGGAACACTGAAGCTTTCTTT. Translation gives CASGETGNTEAFF. V is TRBV25-1 and J is TRBJ1-1, with a tentative D call TRBD1 (6 bases). Germline CDR1 is MGHDK and CDR2 is SYGVNS. V lost 8 bases to trimming and J lost 1 base, with 11 bases between them. The CDR3 runs 13 residues.

The chain couples TRBV30 to TRBJ2-3; TRBD2 aligns across 7 bases. Germline CDR1 and CDR2: GTSNPN and SVGIG (reference sequence). V lost 5 bases and J lost 4; bases outside the gene matches: 15. This CDR3 contains 16 residues. The CDR3 region has the DNA TGTGCCTGGGACTTTGGGGGGAGGGTGTTCCCAGATACGCAGTATTTT. Encoded protein: CAWDFGGRVFPDTQYF.

J is TRBJ2-1 and V is TRBV10-2; possibly TRBD2 for D (5 bases). Germline-derived CDR1 and CDR2 are WSHSY and SAAADI. V was shortened by 2 bases and J by 2 bases, with 19 bases between the two germline ends. The CDR3 has 18 amino acids. The CDR3 spells CASSEEKGVRVTYNEQFF. DNA for the CDR3: TGCGCCAGCAGTGAGGAAAAGGGTGTGAGGGTCACCTACAATGAGCAGTTCTTC.

The rearrangement joins TRBV27 to TRBJ2-1, with D perhaps matching TRBD1 (5 bases). Germline V gene sequence: CDR1 MNHEY, CDR2 SMNVEV (reference sequence). This CDR3 has 18 amino acids. V lost 6 bases and J lost 0, with 21 bases in between. This CDR3 reads CASRPDSAHPFSYNEQFF. The CDR3 nucleotides are TGTGCCAGCAGGCCTGACAGCGCCCATCCCTTCTCCTACAATGAGCAGTTCTTC.

This clone has a handful of counts. This chain joins TRBV7-3 and TRBJ1-4; a weak D match, TRBD1 (6 bases). The V end lost 2 bases, the J end lost 6 bases, and 19 bases lay between the germline ends. CDR1 SGHTA and CDR2 FQGTGA come from the germline V gene. The CDR3 is 17 residues long. DNA of the CDR3: TGTGCCAGCAGCTTATCCAACCGGGACACTCATGATGAAAAACTGTTTTTT. It yields the protein CASSLSNRDTHDEKLFF.